What follows are 18 T cell receptor beta chains derived from one specimen sequenced in a study of T cell responses to AZD1222 COVID-19 vaccine. Using immunoSEQ multiplex PCR, the repertoire was profiled, and TCRdb retains in-frame clones only, with some absent. The sample gives 95,000 to 110,000 clones, about 90% of which show up once; 6.6% is in the top ten. Sample: peripheral blood, taken on day 0 of AZD1222 vaccination. Receptors originate from an adult in good health.

A note on this clone: The same CDR3 also results from other DNA sequences found in this sample. This chain uses TRBV9 with TRBJ1-2; D not resolved. Deletions cut 4 bases from V and 2 bases from J, with 3 bases between. The V gene's germline CDR1 is SGDLS and CDR2 YYNGEE. The CDR3 length is 11 residues. CDR3 protein: CASSSNYGYTF. CDR3 DNA: TGTGCCAGCAGCAGCAACTATGGCTACACCTTC.

The chain uses TRBV6-1 and TRBJ1-5, with D unresolved. V was clipped by 1 base and J by 2 bases, with 9 bases between them. This CDR3 has 15 amino acids. Germline V gives CDR1 MNHNS, CDR2 SASEGT. This CDR3 reads CASSEVAGGNQPQHF. Written as DNA, the CDR3 is TGTGCCAGCAGTGAAGTAGCCGGGGGCAATCAGCCCCAGCATTTT.

The genes are TRBV7-2 and TRBJ2-5; 8 bases are a match to TRBD1. CDR1 is SGHTA and CDR2 is FQGNSA in the germline V gene. V lost 5 bases and J lost 4; bases outside the gene matches: 9. The CDR3 is 15 residues long. The CDR3 protein is CASSTGQGVGETQYF. The DNA of the CDR3 is TGTGCCAGCAGCACAGGACAGGGTGTAGGAGAGACCCAGTACTTC.

Here the CDR3 reads CAWSVEGPKGFF. The CDR3 coding sequence is TGTGCCTGGAGTGTCGAGGGACCTAAGGGGTTCTTC. This chain joins TRBV30 and TRBJ2-1; D is tentatively TRBD1 or TRBD2 (5 bases each). The germline CDR1 and CDR2 sequences are GTSNPN and SVGIG (reference sequence). The CDR3 contains 12 residues. V gave up 0 bases and J gave up 15 bases, with 15 bases separating them. The complete variable domain, with remaining parts taken from reference TRBV30 and TRBJ2-1, reads SQTIHQWPATLVQPVGSPLSLECTVEGTSNPNLYWYRQAAGRGLQLLFYSVGIGQISSEVPQNLSASRPQDRQFILSSKKLLLSDSGFYLCAWSVEGPKGFFGPGTRLTVL.

The chain joins TRBV5-1 to TRBJ1-3; D perhaps matches TRBD1 (5 bases). The CDR3 is 14 amino acids. V shed 4 bases and J shed 2 bases, with 10 bases lying between them. From germline, CDR1 is SGHRS and CDR2 YFSETQ. The CDR3 reads CASSAGPTGNTIYF. CDR3 coding DNA: TGCGCCAGCAGCGCGGGACCTACTGGAAACACCATATATTTT.

The CDR3 protein is CASSVSLAGANEQFF. The CDR3, as DNA: TGTGCCAGCAGCGTAAGTCTAGCGGGAGCCAATGAGCAGTTCTTC. This chain uses TRBV9 with TRBJ2-1; 10 nucleotides line up with TRBD2. The CDR3 is 15 residues long. Trimming removed 1 base from V and 6 bases from J; junction bases left unmatched: 4. Germline V lookup: CDR1 SGDLS, CDR2 YYNGEE.

The chain employs TRBV28 and TRBJ1-3; the D is unclear. Trimming left V 8 bases short and J 4 bases short, with 15 bases between. Germline V CDR1 and CDR2: MDHEN, SYDVKM. The CDR3 is 14 amino acids. The CDR3 DNA follows: TGTGCCAGCTACTTGGGCAGAGAAGGAAACACCATATATTTT. Protein sequence: CASYLGREGNTIYF. The full variable domain, with the rest looked up from reference TRBV28 and TRBJ1-3, is DVKVTQSSRYLVKRTGEKVFLECVQDMDHENMFWYRQDPGLGLRLIYFSYDVKMKEKGDIPEGYSVSREKKERFSLILESASTNQTSMYLCASYLGREGNTIYFGEGSWLTVV.

The genes are TRBV5-1 and TRBJ2-7; no clear D gene. Per the germline V gene, CDR1 is SGHRS and CDR2 is YFSETQ. The CDR3 extends over 12 amino acids. With 0 bases removed from V and 3 bases from J, the gap between germline ends came to 4 bases. The CDR3 region is CASSLGVYEQYF. For the CDR3, the DNA is TGCGCCAGCAGCTTGGGAGTCTACGAGCAGTACTTC.

This rearrangement joins TRBV25-1 to TRBJ1-2; tentatively, D is TRBD1 (5 bases). Germline CDR1 MGHDK, CDR2 SYGVNS. V was cut by 6 bases and J by 2 bases, with 10 bases left in between. The CDR3 sequence is 13 residues long. The CDR3: CASRMAGNYGYTF. CDR3 DNA sequence: TGTGCCAGCAGGATGGCAGGGAACTATGGCTACACCTTC.

The chain couples TRBV5-1 to TRBJ2-2; D not certain. The germline CDR1 and CDR2 sequences are SGHRS and YFSETQ. The V end lost 0 bases, the J end lost 7 bases, and 7 bases lay between the germline ends. The CDR3 contains 13 residues. The CDR3 DNA follows: TGCGCCAGCAGCTTGGTTTCGAGCGGGGAGCTGTTTTTT. It specifies CASSLVSSGELFF.

This sequence joins TRBV11-3 and TRBJ2-1, with 11 bases identical to TRBD2. CDR1 and CDR2 (germline): SGHNT, YENEEA. The J segment lost 6 bases and the V segment lost 5 bases, leaving 18 bases of the junction unmatched. This CDR3 is built from 19 residues. The CDR3 DNA reads TGTGCCAGCAGCCCCCGGGTAGCGGGAGGGCCGAAATCAGGCAATGAGCAGTTCTTC. Protein product: CASSPRVAGGPKSGNEQFF.

The count of this clone is one. The V call is TRBV19, the J call TRBJ2-1; 11 nucleotides align to TRBD2. The V and J ends lost 5 bases and 8 bases, in that order; junction bases with no gene match: 8. This CDR3 has 15 residues. The germline CDR1 and CDR2 sequences are LNHDA and SQIVND (reference sequence). CDR3 coding DNA: TGTGCCAGTAGTCCCAGGACTAGCGGGTGGGATGAGCAGTTCTTC. Amino acids: CASSPRTSGWDEQFF.

This sequence joins TRBV6-6 and TRBJ1-2, with 7 bases aligning to TRBD1. The V segment lost 7 bases and the J segment 8 bases; nucleotides outside the gene matches: 10. Germline-derived CDR1 and CDR2 are MNHNY and SVGAGI (reference sequence). The CDR3 length is 13 residues. In DNA, the CDR3 is TGTGCCAGCACCCATCGGGACAGTCAGGGCTACACCTTC. Its translation is CASTHRDSQGYTF.

This clone was seen more than once but under ten times. The chain joins TRBV5-1 to TRBJ1-5, with no clear D. Germline lookup yields CDR1 SGHRS and CDR2 YFSETQ. Trimming stripped 0 bases from V and 7 bases from J, with 8 bases between. CDR3 length: 13 amino acids. This CDR3 reads CASSLVGSQPQHF. The DNA for the CDR3 is TGCGCCAGCAGCTTGGTCGGATCCCAGCCCCAGCATTTT.

The chain recombines TRBV28 with TRBJ1-2; D is undetermined. The CDR3 sequence is 14 residues long. V lost 5 bases, J lost 3 bases, and 13 bases lay in between. Germline CDR1 is MDHEN and CDR2 is SYDVKM. CDR3 DNA sequence: TGTGCCAGCAGTCACCCAACAGAGGACTATGGCTACACCTTC. This gives the protein CASSHPTEDYGYTF.

The DNA of the CDR3 is TGTGCCACCAGTGGTTCACGGATTCAAGAGACCCAGTACTTC. Translating it yields CATSGSRIQETQYF. The chain combines TRBV24-1 with TRBJ2-5; D unclear. The germline V gene encodes CDR1 KGHDR and CDR2 SFDVKD. V lost 5 bases and J lost 2, with 11 bases in between. The CDR3 consists of 14 residues.

The chain is built from TRBV3-1 (or the pseudogene TRBV3-2) and TRBJ1-1; tentatively, D is TRBD1 (5 bases). In germline, CDR1 is LGHDT, CDR2 YNNKEL (reference sequence). There are 14 residues in the CDR3. Trimming cost V 1 base and J 1 base, with 7 bases left between them. As DNA, the CDR3 is TGTGCCAGCAGCCAAGTCAGGGCGAACACTGAAGCTTTCTTT. Translation gives CASSQVRANTEAFF.

This rearrangement joins TRBV25-1 to TRBJ2-7; TRBD2 matches at 8 bases. The CDR3 sequence is 16 residues long. CDR1 and CDR2 (germline): MGHDK, SYGVNS. The V and J ends lost 1 base and 1 base, in that order; junction bases with no gene match: 6. CDR3 bases: TGTGCCAGCAGTGAATCAGAGCGGGAGTGGTCCTACGAGCAGTACTTC. As protein: CASSESEREWSYEQYF.